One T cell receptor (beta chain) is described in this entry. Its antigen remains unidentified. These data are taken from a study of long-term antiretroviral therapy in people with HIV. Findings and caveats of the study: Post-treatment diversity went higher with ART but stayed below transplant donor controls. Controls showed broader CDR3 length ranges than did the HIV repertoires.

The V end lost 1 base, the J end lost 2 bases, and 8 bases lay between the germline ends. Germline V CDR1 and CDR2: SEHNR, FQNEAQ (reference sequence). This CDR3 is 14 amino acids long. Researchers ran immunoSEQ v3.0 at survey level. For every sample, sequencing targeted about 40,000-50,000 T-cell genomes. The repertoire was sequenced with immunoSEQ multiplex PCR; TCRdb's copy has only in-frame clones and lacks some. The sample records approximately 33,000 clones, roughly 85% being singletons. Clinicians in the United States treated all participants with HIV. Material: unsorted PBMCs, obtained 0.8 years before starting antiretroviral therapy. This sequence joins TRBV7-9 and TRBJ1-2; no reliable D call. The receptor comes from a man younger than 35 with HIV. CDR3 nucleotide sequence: TGTGCCAGCAGCTTAGGTCCTGGGAACTATGGCTACACCTTC. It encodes CASSLGPGNYGYTF. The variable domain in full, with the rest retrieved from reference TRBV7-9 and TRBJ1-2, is DTGVSQNPRHKITKRGQNVTFRCDPISEHNRLYWYRQTLGQGPEFLTYFQNEAQLEKSRLLSDRFSAERPKGSFSTLEIQRTEQGDSAMYLCASSLGPGNYGYTFGSGTRLTVV.